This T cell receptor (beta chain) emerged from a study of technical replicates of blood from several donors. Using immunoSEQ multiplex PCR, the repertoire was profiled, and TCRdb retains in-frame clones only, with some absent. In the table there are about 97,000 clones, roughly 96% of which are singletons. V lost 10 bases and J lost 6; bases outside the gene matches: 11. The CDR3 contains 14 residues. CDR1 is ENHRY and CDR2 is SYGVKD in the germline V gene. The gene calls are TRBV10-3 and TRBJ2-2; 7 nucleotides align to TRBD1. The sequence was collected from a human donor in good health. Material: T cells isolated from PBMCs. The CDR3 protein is CASRQGSVAGELFF. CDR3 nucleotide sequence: TGTGCCAGCAGACAGGGATCCGTTGCCGGGGAGCTGTTTTTT.